The next 23 T cell receptor beta chains were all read from a single sample in a study of CD8+CD57+ T cells in acquired aplastic anemia. CD8+CD57+ cell expansion, shown by flow cytometry, had occurred in the patients selected for sequencing. Genomic DNA, serving as template, underwent TCR beta VDJ and CDR3 profiling. MiXCR, applied by TCRdb to the reads, yields one record per CDR3 protein. The table shows roughly 250,000 distinct CDR3 sequences, with less than 85% occurring only once. Sequenced sample: sorted CD4+, CD8+, or CD8+CD57+ T cells (not recorded which) from PBMCs. These TCRs come from a human donor with aplastic anemia.

Points on this clonotype: At one boundary the junction diverges from the germline segment, which might be a read error. The gene calls are TRBV11-3 and TRBJ1-2; D is uncertain. Per the germline V gene, CDR1 is SGHNT and CDR2 is YENEEA. This CDR3 has 15 amino acids. CDR3 sequence: CASSIDVRVTRGYTF. The CDR3 DNA is TGTGCCAGCAGCATAGATGTGAGAGTGACGCGAGGCTACACCTTC.

There are a few counts of this clonotype. The genes are TRBV5-5 and TRBJ1-5; no reliable D call. This CDR3 is built from 13 residues. Germline loops: CDR1 SGHKS, CDR2 YYEKEE (reference sequence). V shed 2 bases and J shed 6 bases, with 9 bases lying between them. CDR3 in DNA: TGTGCCAGCAGCTTAACTGGAGGTCAGCCCCAGCATTTT. It is translated as CASSLTGGQPQHF.

In regard to this clonotype: The CDR3 carries no conserved terminal phenylalanine or tryptophan, so it likely arises from a read error. No DNA is shown, since the ends of the CDR3 on it are uncertain; the CDR3 is the one TCRdb lists. The V call is TRBV7-8, the J call TRBJ2-3; the tabulated D call, TRBD2, remains unverified against the DNA. A total of 13 residues make up the CDR3, ends included. The V gene's germline CDR1 is SGHVS and CDR2 FQNEAQ. The CDR3 sequence is CASSYAGGHAKQY.

A word on this clonotype: The junction departs from the called germline gene at one end, perhaps through a read error. This chain connects TRBV2 to TRBJ2-3; the D call may be TRBD1 or TRBD2 (6 bases each). The CDR3 runs to 13 residues. CDR1 SNHLY and CDR2 FYNNEI come from the germline V gene. The CDR3 loop is CASGDGGQDTPYF. DNA of the CDR3: TGTGCCAGCGGGGACGGGGGCCAAGATACGCCGTATTTT.

The CDR3 loop reads CASSLTGGVVYGYTF. CDR3 DNA: TGTGCCAGCAGCTTGACTGGCGGCGTCGTCTATGGCTACACCTTC. The J gene is TRBJ1-2, the V gene TRBV2; D not resolved. The V gene's germline CDR1 is SNHLY and CDR2 FYNNEI. V was pared by 6 bases and J by 4 bases, with 18 bases between. There are 15 residues in the CDR3.

This clonotype was detected once. The rearrangement uses TRBV20-1 and TRBJ2-1, with a possible D match to TRBD2 (7 bases). Germline-derived CDR1 and CDR2 are DFQATT and SNEGSKA (reference sequence). CDR3 size: 13 residues. V was shortened by 5 bases and J by 9 bases, with 17 bases between the two germline ends. The DNA of the CDR3 is TGCAGTGCTGACATCGGGGGGCACGTTGAGCAGTTCTTC. Translated, it gives CSADIGGHVEQFF.

J is TRBJ2-1 and V is TRBV19, with 8 bases fitting TRBD2. The CDR3 length is 15 residues. From germline, CDR1 is LNHDA and CDR2 SQIVND (reference sequence). V lost 5 bases, J lost 6 bases, and 9 bases stayed unmatched. CDR3 nucleotides: TGTGCCAGTAGTGTAGCGGGGACTTCTTCCAATGAGCAGTTCTTC. Encoded protein: CASSVAGTSSNEQFF.

This chain joins TRBV9 and TRBJ2-3, with D perhaps TRBD1 or TRBD2 (6 bases each). V lost 4 bases to trimming and J lost 15 bases, with 24 bases between them. The CDR3 has 14 residues. Germline loops: CDR1 SGDLS, CDR2 YYNGEE. CDR3 sequence (DNA): TGTGCCAGCAGCTTCGGGGGCGCTGGGGCCAACGTCTATTTT. It yields the protein CASSFGGAGANVYF.

The gene calls are TRBV5-4 and TRBJ1-5; D is ambiguous. Germline lookup yields CDR1 SGHNT and CDR2 YYREEE (reference sequence). CDR3 size: 15 residues. V was pared by 4 bases and J by 4 bases, with 15 bases between. The CDR3, as DNA: TGTGCCAGCAGCGGTACAGAGGGCACAAATCAGCCCCAGCATTTT. Its protein is CASSGTEGTNQPQHF.

The CDR3 region is CASSQPGQANLAQQYV. As DNA, the CDR3 is TGTGCCAGCAGCCAGCCGGGACAGGCGAACCTGGCCCAGCAGTACGTT. The chain combines TRBV10-3 with TRBJ2-7, with 8 bases matching TRBD1. Germline lookup yields CDR1 ENHRY and CDR2 SYGVKD. The CDR3 covers 16 residues.

With respect to this clonotype: The CDR3 does not close with the conserved phenylalanine or tryptophan, likely indicating a read error. Because the CDR3's place on the DNA is in doubt, the DNA is left out and the CDR3 is given as listed by TCRdb. This sequence joins TRBV2 and TRBJ2-6; TRBD1, the D gene given by the table, was not confirmed from the DNA. In germline, CDR1 is SNHLY, CDR2 FYNNEI. The CDR3 is 16 amino acids long, termini counted. This CDR3 is CASGDGGTDTQNVGPG.

The count of this clonotype is one. The CDR3 ends on some other residue instead of the conserved phenylalanine or tryptophan, so this is likely a read error. It is unclear where the CDR3 begins or ends on the DNA, so no DNA is shown, and the CDR3 is as TCRdb lists it. The chain has TRBV7-2 and TRBJ2-5; the table's D call of TRBD1 was not tested on the DNA. The CDR3 is made up of 13 amino acids, end residues included. Germline loops: CDR1 SGHTA, CDR2 FQGNSA. CDR3 amino acids: CASSLTGGANYCY.

With regard to this clonotype: A much bigger clone sits one base away, suggesting this may be a read error. V is TRBV7-3 and J is TRBJ1-6, with D unresolved. This CDR3 spans 14 amino acids. Looked up from germline, CDR1 is SGHTA and CDR2 is FQGTGA. Written as DNA, the CDR3 is TGTGCCAGCAGCATCAGCGGAGGCGGGATACATACGCAGTTT. This translates into CASSISGGGIHTQF.

There are a few counts of this clonotype. The chain has TRBV29-1 and TRBJ1-1, with D unclear. Germline lookup yields CDR1 SQVTM and CDR2 ANQGSEA. The germline V and J ends were trimmed by 4 bases and 5 bases, with 2 bases remaining between them. The CDR3 covers 9 residues. CDR3 amino acids: CSVGTEAFF. The CDR3 region has the DNA TGCAGCGTTGGGACTGAAGCTTTCTTT.

For this clonotype: The conserved final phenylalanine or tryptophan is absent from the CDR3, which likely points to a read error. The DNA is omitted, as the CDR3 cannot be located on it reliably, and the CDR3 follows TCRdb's listing. The rearrangement links TRBV2 to TRBJ2-1; TRBD1 is the table's D call and was not checked against the DNA. The CDR3 is 16 amino acids in total, end residues counted. Germline lookup yields CDR1 SNHLY and CDR2 FYNNEI. CDR3 region: CASGQGGANTQYFQSG.

J is TRBJ1-1 and V is TRBV29-1; D might be TRBD1 (6 bases). Germline V gives CDR1 SQVTM, CDR2 ANQGSEA. The V gene lost 7 bases and the J gene lost 1 base, with 10 bases spanning the gap. This CDR3 has 12 residues. This CDR3 reads CSAVGQNTEAFF. In nucleotides, the CDR3 is TGCAGCGCCGTGGGACAGAACACTGAAGCTTTCTTT.

The V call is TRBV11-3, the J call TRBJ2-1; D is uncertain. The CDR3 contains 15 residues. Deletions cut 3 bases from V and 8 bases from J, with 17 bases between. Germline CDR1 SGHNT, CDR2 YENEEA. The CDR3: CASSFSLRESDEQFF. The CDR3, as DNA: TGTGCCAGCAGCTTCAGCCTGAGAGAGTCCGATGAGCAGTTCTTC.

The chain employs TRBV19 and TRBJ2-1; 7 bases align to TRBD2. The CDR3 has 15 amino acids. V shed 3 bases, J shed 6 bases, and the junction held 8 bases outside the gene matches. The germline CDR1 and CDR2 sequences are LNHDA and SQIVND (reference sequence). CDR3 in amino acids: CASSMGGDSRNEQFF. The CDR3 DNA sequence: TGTGCCAGTAGTATGGGGGGGGACTCGCGCAATGAGCAGTTCTTC.

Details on this clonotype: One end of the junction varies from germline; a read error may be responsible. The V and J genes are TRBV7-9 and TRBJ2-3, with D perhaps TRBD2 (6 bases). Germline V gene lookup returns CDR1 SEHNR and CDR2 FQNEAQ (reference sequence). This CDR3 is 14 amino acids long. This CDR3 reads CASSTDTLRERPSF. CDR3 sequence (DNA): TGTGCCAGCAGTACGGACACCCTCCGGGAGAGACCCAGTTTT.

The chain uses TRBV7-9 and TRBJ2-3; D is unresolved. The CDR3 extends over 14 amino acids. CDR1 is SEHNR and CDR2 is FQNEAQ in the germline V gene (reference sequence). V gave up 3 bases and J gave up 12 bases, with 19 bases separating them. In DNA form, the CDR3 reads TGTGCCAGCAGCTTTGAGAGAGGTGGGGATAGCCAGTATTTT. It is translated as CASSFERGGDSQYF.

Turning to this clonotype: At one end, the junction sequence differs from germline, possibly due to a read error. The chain combines TRBV7-6 with TRBJ2-3; 8 nucleotides match TRBD1. The CDR3 length is 14 residues. In germline, CDR1 is SGHVS, CDR2 FNYEAQ. CDR3 nucleotides: TGTGCCAGCAGCCCAGCAGGGGGCACTGGAAACACCATATTT. Residues: CASSPAGGTGNTIF.

This clonotype was seen just once. The junction shows a germline mismatch at one end, possibly a read error. This sequence joins TRBV7-9 and TRBJ2-5; 7 bases are shared with TRBD2. The CDR3 is 15 amino acids. Germline V lookup: CDR1 SEHNR, CDR2 FQNEAQ (reference sequence). The CDR3 DNA follows: TGTGCCAGCAGTTCTAGCGGTAGTTGGGGAGAGACCGAGTACTTC. Translation: CASSSSGSWGETEYF.

Concerning this clonotype itself: The DNA is left out, because the CDR3 cannot be placed on it with certainty; the CDR3 is given as TCRdb lists it. This sequence joins TRBV7-9 and TRBJ2-3; the table's D call of TRBD1 was not tested on the DNA. The CDR3 is 15 residues long, counting both termini. Looked up from germline, CDR1 is SEHNR and CDR2 is FQNEAQ (reference sequence). The CDR3 protein is CASSFTGAMSSTSYF.